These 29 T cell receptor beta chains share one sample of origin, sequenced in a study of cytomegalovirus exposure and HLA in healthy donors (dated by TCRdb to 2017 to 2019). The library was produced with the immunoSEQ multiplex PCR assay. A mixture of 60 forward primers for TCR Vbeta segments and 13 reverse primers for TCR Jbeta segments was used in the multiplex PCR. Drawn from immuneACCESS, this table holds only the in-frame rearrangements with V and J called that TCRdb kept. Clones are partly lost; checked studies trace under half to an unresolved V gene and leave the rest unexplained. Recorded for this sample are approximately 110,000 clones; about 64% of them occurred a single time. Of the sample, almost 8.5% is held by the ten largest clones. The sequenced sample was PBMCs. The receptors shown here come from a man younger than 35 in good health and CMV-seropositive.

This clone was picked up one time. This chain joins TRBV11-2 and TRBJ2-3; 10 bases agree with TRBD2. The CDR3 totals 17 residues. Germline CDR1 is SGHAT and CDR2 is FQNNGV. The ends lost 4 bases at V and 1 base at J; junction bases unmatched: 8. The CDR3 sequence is CASSSSGGSGGTDTQYF. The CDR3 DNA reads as TGTGCCAGCAGCTCTAGCGGGGGTAGCGGGGGCACAGATACGCAGTATTTT. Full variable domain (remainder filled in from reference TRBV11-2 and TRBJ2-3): EAGVAQSPRYKIIEKRQSVAFWCNPISGHATLYWYQQILGQGPKLLIQFQNNGVVDDSQLPKDRFSAERLKGVDSTLKIQPAKLEDSAVYLCASSSSGGSGGTDTQYFGPGTRLTVL.

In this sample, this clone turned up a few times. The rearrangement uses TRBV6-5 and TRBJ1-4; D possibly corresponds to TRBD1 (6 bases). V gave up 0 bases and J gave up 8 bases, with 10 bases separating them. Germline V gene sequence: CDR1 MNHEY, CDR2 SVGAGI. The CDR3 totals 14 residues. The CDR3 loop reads CASSYSGGAEKLFF. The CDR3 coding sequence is TGTGCCAGCAGTTACTCCGGGGGGGCCGAAAAACTGTTTTTT.

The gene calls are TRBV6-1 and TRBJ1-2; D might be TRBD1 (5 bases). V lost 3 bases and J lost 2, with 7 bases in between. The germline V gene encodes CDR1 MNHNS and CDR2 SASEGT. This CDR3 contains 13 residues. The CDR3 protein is CASSEAGNYGYTF. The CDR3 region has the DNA TGTGCCAGCAGTGAGGCAGGGAACTATGGCTACACCTTC.

CDR3 nucleotides: TGTGCCAGCAGTGAGCGCGTCAGGTCCTATGGCTACACCTTC. Encoded protein: CASSERVRSYGYTF. The V call is TRBV6-1, the J call TRBJ1-2; D gene ambiguous. V was clipped by 3 bases and J by 4 bases, with 12 bases between them. Germline CDR1 MNHNS, CDR2 SASEGT. The CDR3 length is 14 residues.

CDR3 residues: CASSRTGSQETQYF. CDR3 coding DNA: TGCGCCAGCAGCCGAACCGGGAGTCAAGAGACCCAGTACTTC. The chain employs TRBV5-1 and TRBJ2-5, with a tentative D call TRBD2 (6 bases). Trimming took off 4 bases at V and 2 bases at J, with 12 bases between the two ends. CDR1 is SGHRS, CDR2 YFSETQ, per germline. The CDR3 contains 14 residues. The complete variable domain, with remaining parts taken from reference TRBV5-1 and TRBJ2-5, reads KAGVTQTPRYLIKTRGQQVTLSCSPISGHRSVSWYQQTPGQGLQFLFEYFSETQRNKGNFPGRFSGRQFSNSRSEMNVSTLELGDSALYLCASSRTGSQETQYFGPGTRLLVL.

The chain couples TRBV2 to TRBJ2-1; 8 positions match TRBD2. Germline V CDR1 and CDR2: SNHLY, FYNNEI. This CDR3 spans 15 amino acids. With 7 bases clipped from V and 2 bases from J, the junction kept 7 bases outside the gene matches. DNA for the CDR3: TGTGCCAGCAAGCAGTCGGGGGGGACCTACAATGAGCAGTTCTTC. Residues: CASKQSGGTYNEQFF.

CDR3 in amino acids: CASTPAFAQGTDTQYF. The CDR3 region has the DNA TGTGCCAGCACCCCCGCTTTCGCCCAGGGGACAGATACGCAGTATTTT. The chain recombines TRBV28 with TRBJ2-3; a possible D gene is TRBD1 (6 bases). CDR1 and CDR2 from the germline V gene are MDHEN and SYDVKM. This CDR3 is 16 amino acids long. V gave up 7 bases and J gave up 3 bases, with 20 bases separating them.

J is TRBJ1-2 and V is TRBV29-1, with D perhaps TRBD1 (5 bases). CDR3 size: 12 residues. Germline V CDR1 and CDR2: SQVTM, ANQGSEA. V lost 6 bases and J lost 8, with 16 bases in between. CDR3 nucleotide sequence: TGCAGCGTCGGACACCAAGAAGGCGGCTACACCTTC. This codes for CSVGHQEGGYTF.

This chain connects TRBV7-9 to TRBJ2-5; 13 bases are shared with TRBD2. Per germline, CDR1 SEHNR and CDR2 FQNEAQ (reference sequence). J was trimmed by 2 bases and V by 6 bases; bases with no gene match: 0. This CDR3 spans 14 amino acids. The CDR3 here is CASRLAGGQETQYF. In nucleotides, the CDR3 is TGTGCCAGCAGACTAGCGGGGGGGCAAGAGACCCAGTACTTC.

The CDR3 loop is CASSSGVEQYF. The CDR3 bases are TGTGCCAGCAGTTCAGGGGTCGAGCAGTACTTC. The chain is built from TRBV7-2 and TRBJ2-7, with D possibly TRBD1 on 6 matching bases. Germline-derived CDR1 and CDR2 are SGHTA and FQGNSA. The CDR3 has 11 amino acids. Trimming took 6 bases from V and 6 from J, leaving 9 bases between them.

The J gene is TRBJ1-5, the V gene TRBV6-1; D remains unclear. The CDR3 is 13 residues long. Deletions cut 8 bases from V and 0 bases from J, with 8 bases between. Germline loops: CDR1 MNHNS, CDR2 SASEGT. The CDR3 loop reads CASEHTSNQPQHF. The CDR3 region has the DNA TGTGCCAGCGAACACACTAGCAATCAGCCCCAGCATTTT.

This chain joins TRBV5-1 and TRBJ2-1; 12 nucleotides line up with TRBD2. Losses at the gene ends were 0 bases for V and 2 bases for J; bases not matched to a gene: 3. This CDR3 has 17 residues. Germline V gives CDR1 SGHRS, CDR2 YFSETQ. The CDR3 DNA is TGCGCCAGCAGCTTGGACGCTAGCGGGGGGGCCTACAATGAGCAGTTCTTC. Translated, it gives CASSLDASGGAYNEQFF. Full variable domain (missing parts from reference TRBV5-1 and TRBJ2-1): KAGVTQTPRYLIKTRGQQVTLSCSPISGHRSVSWYQQTPGQGLQFLFEYFSETQRNKGNFPGRFSGRQFSNSRSEMNVSTLELGDSALYLCASSLDASGGAYNEQFFGPGTRLTVL.

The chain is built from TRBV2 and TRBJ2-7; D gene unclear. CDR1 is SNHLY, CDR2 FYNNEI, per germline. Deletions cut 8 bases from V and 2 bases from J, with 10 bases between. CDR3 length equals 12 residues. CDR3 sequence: CASLSGTYEQYF. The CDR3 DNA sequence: TGTGCCAGCCTCTCAGGAACCTACGAGCAGTACTTC.

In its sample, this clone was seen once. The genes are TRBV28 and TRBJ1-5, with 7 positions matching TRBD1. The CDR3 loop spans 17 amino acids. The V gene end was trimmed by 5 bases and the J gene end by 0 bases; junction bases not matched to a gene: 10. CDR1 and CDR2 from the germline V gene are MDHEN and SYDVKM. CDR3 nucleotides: TGTGCCAGCAGTCCCCGGGGCAGGGGGGATAGCAATCAGCCCCAGCATTTT. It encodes CASSPRGRGDSNQPQHF.

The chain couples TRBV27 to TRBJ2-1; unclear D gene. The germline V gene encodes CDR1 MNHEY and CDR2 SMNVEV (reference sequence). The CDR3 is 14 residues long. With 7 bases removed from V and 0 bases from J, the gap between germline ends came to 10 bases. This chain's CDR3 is CASISLISYNEQFF. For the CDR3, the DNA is TGTGCCAGCATTAGCCTTATCTCCTACAATGAGCAGTTCTTC.

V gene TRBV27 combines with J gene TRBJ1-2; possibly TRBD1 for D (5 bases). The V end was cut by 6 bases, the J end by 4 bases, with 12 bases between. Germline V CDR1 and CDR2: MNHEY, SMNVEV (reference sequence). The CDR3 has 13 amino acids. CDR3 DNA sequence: TGTGCCAGCAGAGCCTCAGGGCTCTATGGCTACACCTTC. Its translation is CASRASGLYGYTF.

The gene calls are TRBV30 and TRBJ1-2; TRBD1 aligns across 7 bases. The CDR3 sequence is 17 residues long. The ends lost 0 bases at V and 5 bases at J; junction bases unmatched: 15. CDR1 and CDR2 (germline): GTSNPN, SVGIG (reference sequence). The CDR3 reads CAWSVRGTGSGGYGYTF. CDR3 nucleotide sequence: TGTGCCTGGAGTGTCAGGGGGACGGGCAGCGGGGGATATGGCTACACCTTC.

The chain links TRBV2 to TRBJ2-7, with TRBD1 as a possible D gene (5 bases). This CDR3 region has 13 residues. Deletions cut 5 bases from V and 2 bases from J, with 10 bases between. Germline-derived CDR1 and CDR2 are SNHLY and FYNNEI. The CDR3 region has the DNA TGTGCCAGCAGTCTCGCAGGGCCCTACGAGCAGTACTTC. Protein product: CASSLAGPYEQYF.

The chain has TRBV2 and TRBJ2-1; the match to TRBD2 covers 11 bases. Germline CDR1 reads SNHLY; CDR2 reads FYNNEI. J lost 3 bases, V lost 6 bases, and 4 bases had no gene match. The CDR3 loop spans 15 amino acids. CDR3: CASRAGTSGYNEQFF. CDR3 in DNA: TGTGCCAGCAGAGCCGGGACTAGCGGCTACAATGAGCAGTTCTTC.

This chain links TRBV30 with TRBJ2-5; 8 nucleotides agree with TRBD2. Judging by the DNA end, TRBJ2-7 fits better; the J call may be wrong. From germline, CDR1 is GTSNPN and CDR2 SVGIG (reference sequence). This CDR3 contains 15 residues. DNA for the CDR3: TGTGCCTCAACCGGTCAAATAGCGGGGATCTACGAGCAGTACTTC. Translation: CASTGQIAGIYEQYF.

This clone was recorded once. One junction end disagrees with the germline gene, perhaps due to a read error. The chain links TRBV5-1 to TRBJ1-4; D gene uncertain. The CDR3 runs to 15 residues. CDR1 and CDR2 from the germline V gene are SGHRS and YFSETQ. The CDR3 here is CASSRSGDWNGKLFF. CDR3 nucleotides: TGCGCCAGCTCGAGGTCCGGGGATTGGAATGGAAAACTGTTTTTT.

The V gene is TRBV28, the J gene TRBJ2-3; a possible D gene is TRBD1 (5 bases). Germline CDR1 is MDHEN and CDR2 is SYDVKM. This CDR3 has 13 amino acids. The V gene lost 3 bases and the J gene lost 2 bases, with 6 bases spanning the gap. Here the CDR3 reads CASSFRATDTQYF. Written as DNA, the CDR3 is TGTGCCAGCAGTTTCAGGGCCACAGATACGCAGTATTTT.

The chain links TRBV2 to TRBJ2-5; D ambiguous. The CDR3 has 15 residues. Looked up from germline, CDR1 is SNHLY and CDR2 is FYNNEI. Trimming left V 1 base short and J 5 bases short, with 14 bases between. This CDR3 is CASSEGIGRTETQYF. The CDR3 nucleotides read TGTGCCAGCAGTGAAGGGATTGGGCGCACGGAGACCCAGTACTTC.

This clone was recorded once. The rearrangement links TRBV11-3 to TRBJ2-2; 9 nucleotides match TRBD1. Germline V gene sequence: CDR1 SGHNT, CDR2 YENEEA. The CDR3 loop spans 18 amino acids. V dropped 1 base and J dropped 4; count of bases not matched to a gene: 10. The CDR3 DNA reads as TGTGCCAGCAGCTTAGGGGGGACAGGGTCTTTTGGCACCGGGGAGCTGTTTTTT. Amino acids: CASSLGGTGSFGTGELFF.

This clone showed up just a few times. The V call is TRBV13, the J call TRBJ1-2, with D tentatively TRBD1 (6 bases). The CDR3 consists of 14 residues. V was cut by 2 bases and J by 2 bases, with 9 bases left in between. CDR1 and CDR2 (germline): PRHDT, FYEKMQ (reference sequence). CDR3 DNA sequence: TGTGCCAGCAGCTTACCAGGGGCCAACTATGGCTACACCTTC. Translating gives CASSLPGANYGYTF.

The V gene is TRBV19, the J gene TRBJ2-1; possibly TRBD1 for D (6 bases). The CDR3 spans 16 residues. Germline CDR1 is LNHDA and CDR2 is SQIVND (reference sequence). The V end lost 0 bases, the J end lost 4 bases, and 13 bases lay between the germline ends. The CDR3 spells CASSIDLVQGYNEQFF. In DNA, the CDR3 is TGTGCCAGTAGTATAGATCTTGTACAGGGATACAATGAGCAGTTCTTC.

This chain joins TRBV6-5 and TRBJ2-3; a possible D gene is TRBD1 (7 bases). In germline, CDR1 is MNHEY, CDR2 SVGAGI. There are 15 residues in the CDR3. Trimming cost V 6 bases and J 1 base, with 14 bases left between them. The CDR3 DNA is TGTGCCAGCAGCACCGACAGGGAGGGCACAGATACGCAGTATTTT. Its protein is CASSTDREGTDTQYF.

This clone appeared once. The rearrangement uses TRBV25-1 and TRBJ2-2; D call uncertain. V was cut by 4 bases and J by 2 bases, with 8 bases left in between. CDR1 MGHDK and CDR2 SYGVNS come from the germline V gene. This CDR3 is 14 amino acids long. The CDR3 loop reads CASSVGSNTGELFF. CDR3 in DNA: TGTGCCAGCAGTGTGGGCAGCAACACCGGGGAGCTGTTTTTT.

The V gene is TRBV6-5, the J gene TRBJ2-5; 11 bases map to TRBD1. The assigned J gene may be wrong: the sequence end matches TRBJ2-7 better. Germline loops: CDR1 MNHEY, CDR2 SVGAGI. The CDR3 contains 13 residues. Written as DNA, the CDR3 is TGTGCCAGCAGGGGGACAGGGGGGGCCGAGCAGTACTTC. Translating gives CASRGTGGAEQYF.